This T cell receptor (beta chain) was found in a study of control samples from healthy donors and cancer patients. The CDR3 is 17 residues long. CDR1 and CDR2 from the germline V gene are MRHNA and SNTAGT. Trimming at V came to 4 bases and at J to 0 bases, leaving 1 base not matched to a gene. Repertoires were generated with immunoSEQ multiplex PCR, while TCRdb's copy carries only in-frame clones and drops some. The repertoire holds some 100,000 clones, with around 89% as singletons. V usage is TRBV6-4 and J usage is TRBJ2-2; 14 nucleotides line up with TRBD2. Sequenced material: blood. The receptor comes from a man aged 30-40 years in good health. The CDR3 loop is CASSGTSGRSNTGELFF. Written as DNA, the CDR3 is TGTGCCAGCAGTGGGACTAGCGGGAGGTCGAACACCGGGGAGCTGTTTTTT.